These 7 T cell receptor beta chains share one sample of origin, sequenced in a study of graft-versus-host responses after intestinal transplantation. Sequencing was performed with immunoSEQ multiplex PCR; in TCRdb, only in-frame clones are kept and a portion is missing. Counted here are over 100,000 clones, roughly 91% occurring once; the ten biggest clones make up over 0.1%. These receptors' antigens are unknown. This specimen consisted of unstimulated CD4+ T cells sorted from spleen or lymph node cells, obtained before intestinal transplant. All receptors come from a human donor who received an intestinal transplant.

The rearrangement uses TRBV7-3 and TRBJ2-1; D is perhaps TRBD2 (6 bases). V was shortened by 4 bases and J by 15 bases, with 16 bases between the two germline ends. Germline CDR1 SGHTA, CDR2 FQGTGA. This CDR3 contains 12 residues. CDR3 amino acids: CASSSPPGLMFF. CDR3 DNA sequence: TGTGCCAGCAGCTCCCCTCCGGGACTGATGTTCTTC.

The chain combines TRBV6-1 with TRBJ1-2; D gene ambiguous. The germline V and J ends were trimmed by 5 bases and 1 base, with 8 bases remaining between them. The CDR3 is made up of 13 amino acids. Germline V gives CDR1 MNHNS, CDR2 SASEGT. The chain's CDR3 is CASSPGLNYGYTF. Written as DNA, the CDR3 is TGTGCCAGCAGTCCAGGCCTTAACTATGGCTACACCTTC.

The V call is TRBV23-1, the J call TRBJ2-5; 7 nucleotides agree with TRBD2. TRBV23-1 is an ORF, and what it does is uncertain. J gave up 4 bases and V 0 bases, and 23 bases lay outside the gene matches. The CDR3 contains 21 residues. CDR3 nucleotide sequence: TGCGCCAGCAGTCAATCCCCTCCTAATCCCTCGCGGGAGCTTCCATTAGAGACCCAGTACTTC. Amino acid sequence: CASSQSPPNPSRELPLETQYF.

The rearrangement links TRBV7-2 to TRBJ2-7; D ambiguous. This CDR3 has 13 amino acids. V lost 2 bases to trimming and J lost 2 bases, with 7 bases between them. Germline V gene sequence: CDR1 SGHTA, CDR2 FQGNSA. CDR3 loop: CASSLYGAYEQYF. In DNA form, the CDR3 reads TGTGCCAGCAGCTTATACGGAGCCTACGAGCAGTACTTC.

The chain joins TRBV7-9 to TRBJ1-2, with TRBD1 matching over 7 bases. Germline V gene lookup returns CDR1 SEHNR and CDR2 FQNEAQ (reference sequence). The trim removed 3 bases at V and 2 bases at J, leaving 6 bases unmatched. This CDR3 contains 15 residues. The CDR3 sequence is CASSFRDRINYGYTF. In DNA, the CDR3 is TGTGCCAGCAGCTTTCGGGACAGAATAAACTATGGCTACACCTTC.

The rearrangement links TRBV11-2 to TRBJ2-2; D not resolved. There are 14 residues in the CDR3. CDR1 SGHAT and CDR2 FQNNGV come from the germline V gene. Trimming left V 10 bases short and J 1 base short, with 13 bases between. This CDR3 reads CATQLRGNTGELFF. The CDR3 region has the DNA TGTGCCACCCAACTGAGAGGGAACACCGGGGAGCTGTTTTTT.

V and J are TRBV9 and TRBJ2-5, with 8 positions matching TRBD1. Looked up from germline, CDR1 is SGDLS and CDR2 is YYNGEE. V dropped 0 bases and J dropped 5; count of bases not matched to a gene: 3. This CDR3 has 14 residues. CDR3 sequence (DNA): TGTGCCAGCAGCGTAGGTCAGGGGGCGGAGACCCAGTACTTC. This translates into CASSVGQGAETQYF.